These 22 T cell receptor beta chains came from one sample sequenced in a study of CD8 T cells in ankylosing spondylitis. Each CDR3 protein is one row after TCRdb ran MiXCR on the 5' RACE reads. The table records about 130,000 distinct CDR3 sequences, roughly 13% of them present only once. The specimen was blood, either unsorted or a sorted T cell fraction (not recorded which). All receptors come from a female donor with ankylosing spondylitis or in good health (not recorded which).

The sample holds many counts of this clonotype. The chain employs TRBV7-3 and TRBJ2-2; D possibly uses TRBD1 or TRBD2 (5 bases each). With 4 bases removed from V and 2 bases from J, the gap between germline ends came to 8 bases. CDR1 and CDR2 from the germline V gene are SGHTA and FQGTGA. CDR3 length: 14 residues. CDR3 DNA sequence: TGTGCCAGCAGCTCGGGACCTAACACCGGGGAGCTGTTTTTT. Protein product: CASSSGPNTGELFF. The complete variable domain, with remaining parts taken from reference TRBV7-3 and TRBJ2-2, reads GAGVSQTPSNKVTEKGKYVELRCDPISGHTALYWYRQSLGQGPEFLIYFQGTGAADDSGLPNDRFFAVRPEGSVSTLKIQRTERGDSAVYLCASSSGPNTGELFFGEGSRLTVL.

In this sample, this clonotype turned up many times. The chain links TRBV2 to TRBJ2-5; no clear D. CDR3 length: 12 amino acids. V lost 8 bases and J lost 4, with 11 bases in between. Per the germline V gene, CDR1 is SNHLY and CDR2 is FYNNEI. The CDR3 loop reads CASAFRGETQYF. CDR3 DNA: TGTGCCAGCGCCTTTCGAGGAGAGACCCAGTACTTC.

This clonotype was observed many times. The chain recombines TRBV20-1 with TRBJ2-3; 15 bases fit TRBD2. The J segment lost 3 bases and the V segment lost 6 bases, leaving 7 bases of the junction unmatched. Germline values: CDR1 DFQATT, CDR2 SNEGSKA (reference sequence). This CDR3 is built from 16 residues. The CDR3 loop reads CSAARTSGGATDTQYF. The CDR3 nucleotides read TGCAGTGCGGCAAGGACTAGCGGGGGGGCAACAGATACGCAGTATTTT.

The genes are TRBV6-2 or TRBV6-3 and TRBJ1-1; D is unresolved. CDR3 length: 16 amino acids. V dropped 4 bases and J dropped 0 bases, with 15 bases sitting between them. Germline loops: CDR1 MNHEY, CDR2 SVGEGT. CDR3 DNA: TGTGCCAGCAGTTCCTGGCCCCACGGCTTGAACACTGAAGCTTTCTTT. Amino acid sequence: CASSSWPHGLNTEAFF.

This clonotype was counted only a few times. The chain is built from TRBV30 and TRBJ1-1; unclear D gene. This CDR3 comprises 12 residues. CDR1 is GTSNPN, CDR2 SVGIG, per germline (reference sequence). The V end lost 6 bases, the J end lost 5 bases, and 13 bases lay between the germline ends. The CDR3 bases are TGTGCCTGCGGTCGCGACGGGACTGAAGCTTTCTTT. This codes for CACGRDGTEAFF.

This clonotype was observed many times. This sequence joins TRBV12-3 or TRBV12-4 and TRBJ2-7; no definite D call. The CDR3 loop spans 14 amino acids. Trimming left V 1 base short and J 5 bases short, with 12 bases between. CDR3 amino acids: CASSLGQTTNEQYF. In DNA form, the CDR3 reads TGTGCCAGCAGTTTAGGGCAGACCACTAACGAGCAGTACTTC.

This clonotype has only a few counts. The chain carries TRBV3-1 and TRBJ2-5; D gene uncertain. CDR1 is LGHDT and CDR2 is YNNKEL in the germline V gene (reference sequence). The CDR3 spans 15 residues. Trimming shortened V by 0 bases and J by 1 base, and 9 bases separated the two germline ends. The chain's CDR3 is CASSQDLAPQETQYF. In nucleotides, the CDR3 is TGTGCCAGCAGCCAAGATCTGGCGCCCCAAGAGACCCAGTACTTC.

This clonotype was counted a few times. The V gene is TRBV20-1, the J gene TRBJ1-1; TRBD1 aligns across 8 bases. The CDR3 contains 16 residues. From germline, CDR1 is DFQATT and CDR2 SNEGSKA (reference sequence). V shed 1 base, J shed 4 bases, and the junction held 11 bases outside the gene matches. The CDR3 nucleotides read TGCAGTGCTAGAGGGGGCAGGGGGCTTCAAAGCACTGAAGCTTTCTTT. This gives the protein CSARGGRGLQSTEAFF.

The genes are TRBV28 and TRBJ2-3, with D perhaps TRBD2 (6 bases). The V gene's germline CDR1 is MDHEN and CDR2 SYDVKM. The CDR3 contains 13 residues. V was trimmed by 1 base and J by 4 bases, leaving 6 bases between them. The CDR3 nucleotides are TGTGCCAGCAGTTTATCGGGGGCAGATACGCAGTATTTT. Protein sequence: CASSLSGADTQYF.

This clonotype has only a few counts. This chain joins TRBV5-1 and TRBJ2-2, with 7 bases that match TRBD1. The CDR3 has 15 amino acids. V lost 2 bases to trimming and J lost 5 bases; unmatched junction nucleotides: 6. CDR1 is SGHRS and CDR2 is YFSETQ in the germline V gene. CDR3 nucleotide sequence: TGCGCCAGCAGCTTCGGTGGGACAGTGACCGGGGAGCTGTTTTTT. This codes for CASSFGGTVTGELFF.

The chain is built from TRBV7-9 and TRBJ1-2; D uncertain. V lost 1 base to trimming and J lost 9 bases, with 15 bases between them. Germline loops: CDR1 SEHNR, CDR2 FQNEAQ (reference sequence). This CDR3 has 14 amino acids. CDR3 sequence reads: CASSLDRQANRYTF. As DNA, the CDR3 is TGTGCCAGCAGCTTAGATCGGCAGGCTAACCGCTACACCTTC.

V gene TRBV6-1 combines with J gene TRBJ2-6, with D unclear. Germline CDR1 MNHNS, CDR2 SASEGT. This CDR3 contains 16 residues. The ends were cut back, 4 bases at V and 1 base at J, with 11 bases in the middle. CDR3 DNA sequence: TGTGCCAGCAGTGCTGGGCATGAGTCTGGGGCCAACGTCCTGACTTTC. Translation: CASSAGHESGANVLTF.

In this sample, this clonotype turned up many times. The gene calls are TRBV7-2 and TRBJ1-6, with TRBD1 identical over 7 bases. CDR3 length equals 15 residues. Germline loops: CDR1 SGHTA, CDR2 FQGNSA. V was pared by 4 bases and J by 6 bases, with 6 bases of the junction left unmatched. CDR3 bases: TGTGCCAGCAGCTCCTACAGGGGTGGTAATTCACCCCTCCACTTT. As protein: CASSSYRGGNSPLHF.

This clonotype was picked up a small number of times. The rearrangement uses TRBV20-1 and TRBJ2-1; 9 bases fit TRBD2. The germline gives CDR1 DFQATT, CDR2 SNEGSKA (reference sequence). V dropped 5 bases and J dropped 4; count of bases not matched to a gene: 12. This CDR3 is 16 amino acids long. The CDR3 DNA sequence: TGCAGTGCTGGAGGGGCTAGCGGGGAGAAATACAATGAGCAGTTCTTC. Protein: CSAGGASGEKYNEQFF.

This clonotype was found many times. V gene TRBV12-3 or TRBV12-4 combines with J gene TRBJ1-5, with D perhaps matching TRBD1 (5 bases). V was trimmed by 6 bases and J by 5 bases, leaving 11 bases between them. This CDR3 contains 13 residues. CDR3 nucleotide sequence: TGTGCCAGCAGCCTCGCCAGGGATCAGCCCCAGCATTTT. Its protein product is CASSLARDQPQHF.

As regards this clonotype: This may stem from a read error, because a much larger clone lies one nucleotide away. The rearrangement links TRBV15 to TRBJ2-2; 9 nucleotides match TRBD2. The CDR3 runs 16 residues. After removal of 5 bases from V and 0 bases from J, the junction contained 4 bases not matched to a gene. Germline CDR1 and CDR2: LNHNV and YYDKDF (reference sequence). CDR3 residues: CATSGTSRTNTGELFF. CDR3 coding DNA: TGTGCCACCAGCGGGACTAGCCGGACGAACACCGGGGAGCTGTTTTTT.

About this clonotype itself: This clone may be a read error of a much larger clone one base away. DNA of the CDR3: TGTGCCATCAGTGGAACAGGGGGCGACTATGGCCACACCTTC. Encoded protein: CAISGTGGDYGHTF. The chain is built from TRBV10-3 and TRBJ1-2, with 9 nucleotides matching TRBD1. This CDR3 region has 14 residues. Per the germline V gene, CDR1 is ENHRY and CDR2 is SYGVKD.

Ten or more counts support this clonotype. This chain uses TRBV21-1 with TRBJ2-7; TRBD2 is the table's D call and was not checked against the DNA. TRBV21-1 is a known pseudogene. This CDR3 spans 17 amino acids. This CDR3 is CASSKAGAAGGFSEQYF. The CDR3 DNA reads TGTGCCAGCAGCAAAGCGGGGGCAGCGGGAGGGTTTAGCGAGCAGTACTTC.

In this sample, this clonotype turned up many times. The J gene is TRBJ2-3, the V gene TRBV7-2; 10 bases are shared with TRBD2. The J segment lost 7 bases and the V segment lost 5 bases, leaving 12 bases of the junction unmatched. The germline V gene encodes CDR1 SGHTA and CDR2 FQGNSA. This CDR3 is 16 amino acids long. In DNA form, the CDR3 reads TGTGCCAGCAGCCAAGCCGGGACTAGCGACAGAAATACGCAGTATTTT. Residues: CASSQAGTSDRNTQYF. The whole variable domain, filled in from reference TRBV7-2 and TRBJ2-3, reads GAGVSQSPSNKVTEKGKDVELRCDPISGHTALYWYRQSLGQGLEFLIYFQGNSAPDKSGLPSDRFSAERTGGSVSTLTIQRTQQEDSAVYLCASSQAGTSDRNTQYFGPGTRLTVL.

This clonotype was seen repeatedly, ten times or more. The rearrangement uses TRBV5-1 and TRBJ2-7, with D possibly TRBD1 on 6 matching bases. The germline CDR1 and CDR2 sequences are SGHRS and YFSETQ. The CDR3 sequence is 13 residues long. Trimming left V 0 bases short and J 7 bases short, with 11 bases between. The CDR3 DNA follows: TGCGCCAGCAGCTTGGGCGACAGGACGGAGCAGTACTTC. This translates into CASSLGDRTEQYF.

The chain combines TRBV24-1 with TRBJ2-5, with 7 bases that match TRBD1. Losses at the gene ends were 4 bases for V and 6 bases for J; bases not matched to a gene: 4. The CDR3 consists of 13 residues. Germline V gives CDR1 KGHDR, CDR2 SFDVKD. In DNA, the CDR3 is TGTGCCACCAGTGACGGGACAGAGAAGACCCAGTACTTC. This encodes CATSDGTEKTQYF.

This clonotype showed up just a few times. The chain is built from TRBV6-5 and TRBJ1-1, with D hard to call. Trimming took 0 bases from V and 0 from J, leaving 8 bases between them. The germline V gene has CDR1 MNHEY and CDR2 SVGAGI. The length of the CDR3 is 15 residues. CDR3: CASSYSTVMNTEAFF. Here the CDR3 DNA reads TGTGCCAGCAGTTACTCAACGGTTATGAACACTGAAGCTTTCTTT.